The 13 T cell receptor beta chains below were found in one sample sequenced in a study of T-cell reconstitution after alpha-beta-depleted transplantation in children. As it was prepared, the TCRbeta library received unique molecular identifiers. TCRdb reprocessed the PCR reads via MiXCR and lists one record per CDR3 protein. This table has over 400,000 distinct CDR3 sequences, approximately 41% appearing once. This material consisted of PBMCs, taken before TCRalphabeta/CD19-depleted stem cell transplant. Every receptor here comes from a girl aged 2-10 years with aplastic anemia, due to receive a stem cell transplant.

This rearrangement joins TRBV18 to TRBJ2-7, with no clear D. V was shortened by 2 bases and J by 7 bases, with 6 bases between the two germline ends. This CDR3 contains 11 residues. The germline CDR1 and CDR2 sequences are KGHSH and LQKENI. In nucleotides, the CDR3 is TGTGCCAGCTCACCAGGGCAGGAGCAGTACTTC. Amino acids: CASSPGQEQYF.

The chain recombines TRBV10-3 with TRBJ1-1; a possible D gene is TRBD1 (5 bases). Germline CDR1 and CDR2: ENHRY and SYGVKD. Deletions cut 10 bases from V and 4 bases from J, with 10 bases between. This CDR3 has 11 residues. As DNA, the CDR3 is TGTGCCACCGGGACCGGCACTGAAGCTTTCTTT. Protein sequence: CATGTGTEAFF.

This chain joins TRBV20-1 and TRBJ1-6; D may be TRBD1 (5 bases). CDR1 is DFQATT and CDR2 is SNEGSKA in the germline V gene (reference sequence). Trimming stripped 2 bases from V and 9 bases from J, with 11 bases between. The CDR3 extends over 13 amino acids. CDR3 loop: CSARPGVSSPLHF. The CDR3 nucleotides read TGCAGTGCTAGACCGGGGGTTTCTTCACCCCTCCACTTT.

CDR3: CASSSGLAGGPGNTQYF. CDR3 bases: TGCGCCAGCAGCTCCGGACTAGCGGGAGGGCCCGGGAATACGCAGTATTTT. The gene calls are TRBV5-1 and TRBJ2-3; 15 bases match TRBD2. With V trimmed by 3 bases and J by 7 bases, 9 bases remained unmatched. From germline, CDR1 is SGHRS and CDR2 YFSETQ. The CDR3 sequence is 17 residues long.

To note about this clonotype: A much larger clone sits a single nucleotide away, making a read error possible. The chain joins TRBV12-3 or TRBV12-4 to TRBJ2-7, with 9 bases that match TRBD1. The CDR3 runs 19 residues. The CDR3 DNA is TGTACCAGCAGTTTTTCCTACTCGGCCTGGACAGGGGAGGCCTACGAGCAGTACTTC. Translation gives CTSSFSYSAWTGEAYEQYF.

V gene TRBV6-5 combines with J gene TRBJ2-7; a weak D match, TRBD2 (5 bases). The CDR3 is 15 residues long. The germline CDR1 and CDR2 sequences are MNHEY and SVGAGI. Trimming removed 2 bases at V and 4 bases at J, with 15 bases between. CDR3: CASSYRSGIPYEQYF. In DNA form, the CDR3 reads TGTGCCAGCAGTTACCGCTCCGGGATTCCTTACGAGCAGTACTTC.

V and J are TRBV20-1 and TRBJ2-3; 13 bases align to TRBD2. The ends lost 5 bases at V and 8 bases at J; junction bases unmatched: 25. The CDR3 sequence is 20 residues long. Germline CDR1 is DFQATT and CDR2 is SNEGSKA (reference sequence). The DNA for the CDR3 is TGCAGTGCTTATTCCGCCGGGACTAGCGGGAAGTGGCGCTCTCCGGGTACGCAGTATTTT. As protein: CSAYSAGTSGKWRSPGTQYF.

The rearrangement joins TRBV10-2 to TRBJ2-4; D is perhaps TRBD2 (5 bases). This CDR3 spans 14 amino acids. The V end was cut by 4 bases, the J end by 8 bases, with 15 bases between. CDR1 is WSHSY and CDR2 is SAAADI in the germline V gene. CDR3 loop: CASSAPRGLDIQYF. CDR3 nucleotide sequence: TGCGCCAGCAGTGCCCCCCGGGGTTTGGACATTCAGTACTTC.

Of note for this clonotype: A much larger clone is a single base away; this may be a read error. The rearrangement links TRBV5-1 to TRBJ2-7; the D gene is possibly TRBD1 (6 bases). V shed 8 bases and J shed 5 bases, with 17 bases lying between them. The CDR3 has 13 residues. The germline gives CDR1 SGHRS, CDR2 YFSETQ. The CDR3 reads CARDRDMDHEQYF. For the CDR3, the DNA is TGCGCCAGGGACCGGGACATGGACCACGAGCAGTACTTC.

This clonotype was detected ten times or more. The J gene is TRBJ2-3, the V gene TRBV12-3 or TRBV12-4, with D possibly TRBD2 on 5 matching bases. V shed 6 bases and J shed 11 bases, with 9 bases lying between them. The CDR3 spans 10 residues. Here the CDR3 reads CASRGEKQYF. For the CDR3, the DNA is TGTGCCAGCAGGGGAGAAAAGCAGTATTTT.

The sample holds many counts of this clonotype. At one end the junction does not follow the germline gene, possibly because of a read error. The rearrangement links TRBV5-1 to TRBJ2-7; 9 bases agree with TRBD2. Germline V gene sequence: CDR1 SGHRS, CDR2 YFSETQ. The length of the CDR3 is 14 residues. The CDR3 region has the DNA TGTGCCAGCAGTCTAGCGGGACGCTCCTACGAGCAGTACTTC. Translated, it gives CASSLAGRSYEQYF.

The chain has TRBV20-1 and TRBJ1-4, with D possibly matching TRBD1 (6 bases). Looked up from germline, CDR1 is DFQATT and CDR2 is SNEGSKA (reference sequence). The length of the CDR3 is 14 residues. The CDR3 DNA follows: TGCAGCGTCTTAGGGGGGGCTGGGGGTGAAAAACTGTTTTTT. Translating it yields CSVLGGAGGEKLFF.

This clonotype was observed a few times. This chain uses TRBV7-6 with TRBJ1-1; D is undetermined. V dropped 3 bases and J dropped 0 bases, with 11 bases sitting between them. The germline gives CDR1 SGHVS, CDR2 FNYEAQ. The CDR3 sequence is 15 residues long. This CDR3 is CASSLDATVNTEAFF. As DNA, the CDR3 is TGTGCCAGCAGCTTGGACGCCACGGTGAACACTGAAGCTTTCTTT.